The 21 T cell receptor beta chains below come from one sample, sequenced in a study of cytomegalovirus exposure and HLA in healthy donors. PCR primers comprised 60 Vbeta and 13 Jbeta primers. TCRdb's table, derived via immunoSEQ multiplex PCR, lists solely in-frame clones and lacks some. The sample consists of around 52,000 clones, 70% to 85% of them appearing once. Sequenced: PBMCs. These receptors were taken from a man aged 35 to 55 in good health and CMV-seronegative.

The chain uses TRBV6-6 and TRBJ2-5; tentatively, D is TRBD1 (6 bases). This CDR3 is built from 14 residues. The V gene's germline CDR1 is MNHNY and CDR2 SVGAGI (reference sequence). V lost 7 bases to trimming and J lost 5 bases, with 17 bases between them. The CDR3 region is CASMLGANGETQYF. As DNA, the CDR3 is TGTGCCAGCATGCTGGGGGCCAACGGCGAGACCCAGTACTTC.

Written as DNA, the CDR3 is TGTGCCTGGAGTGTAACACAGGGGTACGGAAACACCATATATTTT. Its protein is CAWSVTQGYGNTIYF. The chain uses TRBV30 and TRBJ1-3, with 7 bases identical to TRBD1. This CDR3 region has 15 residues. Trimming took 0 bases from V and 4 from J; bases not matched to a gene: 6. Per the germline V gene, CDR1 is GTSNPN and CDR2 is SVGIG (reference sequence).

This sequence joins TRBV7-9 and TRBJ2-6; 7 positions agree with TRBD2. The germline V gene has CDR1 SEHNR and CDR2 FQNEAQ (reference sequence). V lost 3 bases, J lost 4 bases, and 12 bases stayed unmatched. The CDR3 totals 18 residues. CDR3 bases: TGTGCCAGCAGCTTCGGGGGGAGGGTAGGTCCCGGGGCCAACGTCCTGACTTTC. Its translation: CASSFGGRVGPGANVLTF.

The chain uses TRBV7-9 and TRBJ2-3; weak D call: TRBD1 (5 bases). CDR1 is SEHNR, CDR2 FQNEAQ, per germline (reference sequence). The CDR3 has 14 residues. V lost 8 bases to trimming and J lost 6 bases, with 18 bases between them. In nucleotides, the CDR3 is TGTGCCAGCGAAAGATCCCAGGGCAGGGATACGCAGTATTTT. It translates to CASERSQGRDTQYF.

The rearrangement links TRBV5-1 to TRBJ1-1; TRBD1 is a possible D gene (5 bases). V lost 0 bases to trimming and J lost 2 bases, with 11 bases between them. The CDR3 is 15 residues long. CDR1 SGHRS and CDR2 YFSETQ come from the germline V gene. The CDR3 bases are TGCGCCAGCAGCTTGGCCTCAGGGTTAAACACTGAAGCTTTCTTT. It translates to CASSLASGLNTEAFF. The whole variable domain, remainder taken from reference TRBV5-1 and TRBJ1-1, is KAGVTQTPRYLIKTRGQQVTLSCSPISGHRSVSWYQQTPGQGLQFLFEYFSETQRNKGNFPGRFSGRQFSNSRSEMNVSTLELGDSALYLCASSLASGLNTEAFFGQGTRLTVV.

CDR3 region: CASSIVRGQTDTQYF. CDR3 DNA sequence: TGTGCCAGTAGTATAGTAAGGGGTCAAACAGATACGCAGTATTTT. The chain has TRBV19 and TRBJ2-3, with D maybe TRBD1 (5 bases). Looked up from germline, CDR1 is LNHDA and CDR2 is SQIVND (reference sequence). Trimming pared 1 base from V and 3 bases from J, leaving 11 bases between. This CDR3 has 15 amino acids.

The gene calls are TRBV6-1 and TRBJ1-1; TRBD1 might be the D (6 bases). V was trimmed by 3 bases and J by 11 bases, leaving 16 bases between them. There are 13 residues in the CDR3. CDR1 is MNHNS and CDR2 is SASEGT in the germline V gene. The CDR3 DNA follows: TGTGCCAGCAGTGAGCGGAGTGGGACAAGGGCTTTCTTT. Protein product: CASSERSGTRAFF.

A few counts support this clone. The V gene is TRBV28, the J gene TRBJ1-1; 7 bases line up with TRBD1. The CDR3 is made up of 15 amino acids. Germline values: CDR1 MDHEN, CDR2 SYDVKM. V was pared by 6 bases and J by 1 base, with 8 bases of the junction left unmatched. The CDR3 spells CASRNLGQENTEAFF. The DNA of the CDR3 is TGTGCCAGCAGAAACCTCGGACAGGAGAACACTGAAGCTTTCTTT.

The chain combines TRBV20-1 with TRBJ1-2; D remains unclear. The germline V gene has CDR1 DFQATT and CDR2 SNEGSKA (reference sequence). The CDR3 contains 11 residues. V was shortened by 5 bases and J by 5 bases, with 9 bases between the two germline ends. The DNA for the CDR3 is TGCAGTGCTTCTGACATGTATGGCTACACCTTC. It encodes CSASDMYGYTF.

CDR3 in DNA: TGCAGCGTCGGCGGACAGACTAACTATGGCTACACCTTC. Its protein product is CSVGGQTNYGYTF. V is TRBV29-1 and J is TRBJ1-2; D possibly corresponds to TRBD1 (6 bases). Germline CDR1 and CDR2: SQVTM and ANQGSEA. This CDR3 spans 13 amino acids. The V end lost 6 bases, the J end lost 0 bases, and 11 bases lay between the germline ends. The full variable domain, in which reference TRBV29-1 and TRBJ1-2 provide the parts outside the CDR3, is SAVISQKPSRDICQRGTSLTIQCQVDSQVTMMFWYRQQPGQSLTLIATANQGSEATYESGFVIDKFPISRPNLTFSTLTVSNMSPEDSSIYLCSVGGQTNYGYTFGSGTRLTVV.

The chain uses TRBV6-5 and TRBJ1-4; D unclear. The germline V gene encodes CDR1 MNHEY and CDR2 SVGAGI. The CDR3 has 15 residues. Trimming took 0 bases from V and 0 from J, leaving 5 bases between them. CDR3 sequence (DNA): TGTGCCAGCAGTTACTCGGAGGCAACTAATGAAAAACTGTTTTTT. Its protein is CASSYSEATNEKLFF.

The CDR3 DNA is TGTGCCAGCAGCGGCGGGACAGGGGGCCCCGGGGAGCTGTTTTTT. Amino acid sequence: CASSGGTGGPGELFF. The chain employs TRBV9 and TRBJ2-2; 12 bases fit TRBD1. From germline, CDR1 is SGDLS and CDR2 YYNGEE. The CDR3 contains 15 residues. The V gene end was trimmed by 3 bases and the J gene end by 6 bases; junction bases not matched to a gene: 3.

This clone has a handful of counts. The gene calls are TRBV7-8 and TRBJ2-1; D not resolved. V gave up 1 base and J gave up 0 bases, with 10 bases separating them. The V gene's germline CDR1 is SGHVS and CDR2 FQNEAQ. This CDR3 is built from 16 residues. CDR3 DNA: TGTGCCAGCAGCTTAGAACAGCTACCCTCCTACAATGAGCAGTTCTTC. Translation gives CASSLEQLPSYNEQFF.

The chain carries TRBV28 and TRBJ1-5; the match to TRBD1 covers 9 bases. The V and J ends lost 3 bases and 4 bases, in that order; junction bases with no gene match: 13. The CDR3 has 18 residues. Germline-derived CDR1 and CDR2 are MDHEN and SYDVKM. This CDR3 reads CASSLGVSGTGHNQPQHF. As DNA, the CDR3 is TGTGCCAGCAGTTTGGGTGTAAGTGGGACAGGGCATAATCAGCCCCAGCATTTT. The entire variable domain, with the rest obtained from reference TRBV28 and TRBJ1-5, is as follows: DVKVTQSSRYLVKRTGEKVFLECVQDMDHENMFWYRQDPGLGLRLIYFSYDVKMKEKGDIPEGYSVSREKKERFSLILESASTNQTSMYLCASSLGVSGTGHNQPQHFGDGTRLSIL.

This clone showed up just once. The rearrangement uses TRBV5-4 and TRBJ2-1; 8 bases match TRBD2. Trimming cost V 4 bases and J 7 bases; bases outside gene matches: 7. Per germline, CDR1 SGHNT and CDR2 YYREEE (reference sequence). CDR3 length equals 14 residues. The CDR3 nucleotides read TGTGCCAGCAGCCCCCGGGGGGGGAGGAATGAGCAGTTCTTC. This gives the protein CASSPRGGRNEQFF.

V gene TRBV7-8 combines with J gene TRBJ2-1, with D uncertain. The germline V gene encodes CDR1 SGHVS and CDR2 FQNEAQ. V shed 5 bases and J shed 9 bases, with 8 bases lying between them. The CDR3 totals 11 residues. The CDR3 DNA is TGTGCCAGCAGCCCCCTTATTGAGCAGTTCTTC. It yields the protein CASSPLIEQFF.

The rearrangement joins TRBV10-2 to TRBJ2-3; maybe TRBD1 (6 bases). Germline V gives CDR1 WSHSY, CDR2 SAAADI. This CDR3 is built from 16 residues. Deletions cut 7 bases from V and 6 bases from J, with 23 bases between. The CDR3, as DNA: TGCGCCAGCACCGCACCCGGGACAACTCTGGGGGATACGCAGTATTTT. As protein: CASTAPGTTLGDTQYF.

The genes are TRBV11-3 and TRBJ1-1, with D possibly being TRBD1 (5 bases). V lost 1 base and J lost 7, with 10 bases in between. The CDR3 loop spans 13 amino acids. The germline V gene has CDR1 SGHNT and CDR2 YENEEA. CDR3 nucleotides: TGTGCCAGCAGCTTAGTGCAGGGAGGTGAAGCTTTCTTT. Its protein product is CASSLVQGGEAFF.

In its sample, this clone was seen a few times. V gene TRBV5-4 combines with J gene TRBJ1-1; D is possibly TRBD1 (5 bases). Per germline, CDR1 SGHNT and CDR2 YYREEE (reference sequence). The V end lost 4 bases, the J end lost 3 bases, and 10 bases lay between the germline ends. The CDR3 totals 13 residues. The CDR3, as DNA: TGTGCCAGCAGCGCTGGACAAGACACTGAAGCTTTCTTT. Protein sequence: CASSAGQDTEAFF.

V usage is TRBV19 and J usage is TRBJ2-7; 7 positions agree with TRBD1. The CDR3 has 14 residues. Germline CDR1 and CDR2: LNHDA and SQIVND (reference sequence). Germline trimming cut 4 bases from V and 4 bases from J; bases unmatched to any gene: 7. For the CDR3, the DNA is TGTGCCAGTAGTAGGGGACAGTCTTGGTACGAGCAGTACTTC. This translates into CASSRGQSWYEQYF.

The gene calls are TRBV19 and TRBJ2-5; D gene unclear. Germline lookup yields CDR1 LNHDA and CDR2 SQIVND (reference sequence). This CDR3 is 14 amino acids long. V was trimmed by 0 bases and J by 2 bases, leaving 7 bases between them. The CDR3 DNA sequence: TGTGCCAGTAGTATAGACAGGATTCAAGAGACCCAGTACTTC. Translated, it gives CASSIDRIQETQYF.